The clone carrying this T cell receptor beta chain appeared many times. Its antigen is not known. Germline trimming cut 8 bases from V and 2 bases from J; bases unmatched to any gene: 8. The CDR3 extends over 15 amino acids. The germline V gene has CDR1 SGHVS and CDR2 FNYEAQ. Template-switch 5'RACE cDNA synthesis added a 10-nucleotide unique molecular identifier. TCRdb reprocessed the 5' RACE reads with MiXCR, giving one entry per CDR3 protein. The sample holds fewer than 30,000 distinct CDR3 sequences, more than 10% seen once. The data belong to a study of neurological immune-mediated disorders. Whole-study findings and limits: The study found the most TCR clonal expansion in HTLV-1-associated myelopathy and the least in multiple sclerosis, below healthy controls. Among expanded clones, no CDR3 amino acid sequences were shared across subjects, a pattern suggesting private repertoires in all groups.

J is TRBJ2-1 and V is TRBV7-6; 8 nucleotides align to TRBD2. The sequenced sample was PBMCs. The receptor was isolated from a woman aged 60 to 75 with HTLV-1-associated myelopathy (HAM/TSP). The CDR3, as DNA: TGTGCCAGCGGAGTCGGGAGGGCCCCCTACAATGAGCAGTTCTTC. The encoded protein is CASGVGRAPYNEQFF.